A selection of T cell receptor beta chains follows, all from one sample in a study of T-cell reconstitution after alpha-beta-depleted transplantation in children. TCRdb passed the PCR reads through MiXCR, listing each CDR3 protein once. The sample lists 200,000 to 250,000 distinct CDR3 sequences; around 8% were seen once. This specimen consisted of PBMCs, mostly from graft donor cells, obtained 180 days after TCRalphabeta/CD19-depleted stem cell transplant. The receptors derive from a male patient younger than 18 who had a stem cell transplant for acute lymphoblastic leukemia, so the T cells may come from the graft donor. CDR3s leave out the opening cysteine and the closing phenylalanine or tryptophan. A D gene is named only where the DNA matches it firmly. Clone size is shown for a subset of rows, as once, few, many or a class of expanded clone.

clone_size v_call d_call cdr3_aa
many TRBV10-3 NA AISPQVEVTEAF
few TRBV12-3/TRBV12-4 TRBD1 ASSLNTGGPVYEQY
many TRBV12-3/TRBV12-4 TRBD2 ASSSGGSGGSSYEQY
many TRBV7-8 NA ASSLGRRAGGELF
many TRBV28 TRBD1 ASSRGLFEKLF
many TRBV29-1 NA SVEDWLVGITDTQY
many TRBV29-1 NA SVHPWGSTEAF
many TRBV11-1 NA ASSWRQRNEQF
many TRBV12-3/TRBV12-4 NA ASSLLRDTQY
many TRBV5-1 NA ASSLNSNEQF
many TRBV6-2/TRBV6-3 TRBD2 ASLGIPSTSGRPTGELF
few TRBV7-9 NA ASSLRRDGYEQY
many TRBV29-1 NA SVVWAETQY
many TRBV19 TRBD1 ASSISDRAHNEQF
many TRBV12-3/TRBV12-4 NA ASRRAQGTHYGYT
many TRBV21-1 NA ASSKGQRANYGYT
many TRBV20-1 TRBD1 SASIPGQGKETQY
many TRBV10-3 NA AISETRGKQY
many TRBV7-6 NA ASSLALGPPSTKNIQY
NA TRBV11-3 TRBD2 ASSLTPAGGRV
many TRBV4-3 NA ASSQDSAGEFVKNIQY
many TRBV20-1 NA SASRTGNSPLH